What follows are 26 T cell receptor beta chains derived from one specimen sequenced in a study of T cells after yellow fever vaccination. MiXCR, applied by TCRdb to the 5' RACE reads, yields one record per CDR3 protein. The sample records about 45,000 distinct CDR3 sequences, roughly 7% being singletons. Sequencing used CD8+ T cells not binding an NS4B(214-222) dextramer, sorted from PBMCs, obtained 45 days after the yellow fever booster vaccination. The receptor set was obtained from a man aged 25-40 years who received the YFV17D yellow fever vaccine.

The chain combines TRBV4-1 with TRBJ1-2, with TRBD1 matching 12 bases. Germline lookup yields CDR1 MGHRA and CDR2 YSYEKL. The V gene end was trimmed by 3 bases and the J gene end by 5 bases; junction bases not matched to a gene: 4. This CDR3 is built from 15 residues. CDR3 in DNA: TGCGCCAGCAGCCAGGTGGGACAGGGGGCGTATGGCTACACCTTC. It specifies CASSQVGQGAYGYTF.

The V call is TRBV20-1, the J call TRBJ2-7; 15 positions match TRBD2. The CDR3 has 18 amino acids. J gave up 0 bases and V 5 bases, and 11 bases lay outside the gene matches. CDR1 and CDR2 (germline): DFQATT, SNEGSKA (reference sequence). The DNA of the CDR3 is TGCAGTGCTTGGACTAGCGGGAGGGCCGGTTCCTTCTCCTACGAGCAGTACTTC. It codes for CSAWTSGRAGSFSYEQYF.

This clonotype was detected many times. The chain combines TRBV5-1 with TRBJ1-6; no definite D call. The CDR3 runs to 13 residues. The germline V gene encodes CDR1 SGHRS and CDR2 YFSETQ. The ends were cut back, 0 bases at V and 7 bases at J, with 5 bases in the middle. The CDR3 coding sequence is TGCGCCAGCAGCTTGGCCGGAAATTCACCCCTCCACTTT. This translates into CASSLAGNSPLHF.

Many counts were recorded for this clonotype. The chain recombines TRBV29-1 with TRBJ2-1; D unresolved. With 1 base removed from V and 6 bases from J, the gap between germline ends came to 4 bases. Per germline, CDR1 SQVTM and CDR2 ANQGSEA. This CDR3 region has 11 residues. The CDR3 sequence: CSVEGGNEQFF. The CDR3, as DNA: TGCAGCGTTGAAGGGGGCAATGAGCAGTTCTTC.

This clonotype came up many times. The chain recombines TRBV11-2 with TRBJ2-3; 9 bases fit TRBD2. Germline V gene lookup returns CDR1 SGHAT and CDR2 FQNNGV. The CDR3 totals 16 residues. V shed 4 bases, J shed 2 bases, and the junction held 7 bases outside the gene matches. CDR3 residues: CASSWLAGAYTDTQYF. The CDR3 DNA sequence: TGTGCCAGCAGCTGGTTAGCGGGAGCCTACACAGATACGCAGTATTTT.

This clonotype was recorded at least ten times. The chain uses TRBV30 and TRBJ2-3; perhaps TRBD1 as D (5 bases). This CDR3 has 13 residues. CDR1 and CDR2 (germline): GTSNPN, SVGIG (reference sequence). Trimming took 2 bases from V and 4 from J, leaving 10 bases between them. CDR3 residues: CAWSFSGPDTQYF. CDR3 DNA: TGTGCCTGGAGTTTCTCAGGGCCAGATACGCAGTATTTT.

This clonotype was seen at least ten times. The gene calls are TRBV10-3 and TRBJ2-2; perhaps TRBD2 as D (6 bases). The CDR3 covers 14 residues. Germline V gene lookup returns CDR1 ENHRY and CDR2 SYGVKD. V was cut by 3 bases and J by 7 bases, with 12 bases left in between. The CDR3 loop is CAISDDPGGGELFF. The CDR3 coding sequence is TGTGCCATCAGTGATGACCCCGGGGGCGGGGAGCTGTTTTTT.

Many counts were recorded for this clonotype. In DNA form, the CDR3 reads TGCGCCAGCAGCCTGGGACAGGGTGTTATCAACGAGCAGTACTTC. It yields the protein CASSLGQGVINEQYF. The chain is built from TRBV4-3 and TRBJ2-7; 9 nucleotides line up with TRBD1. The CDR3 has 15 amino acids. Trimming at V came to 4 bases and at J to 5 bases, leaving 9 bases not matched to a gene. CDR1 is LGHNA and CDR2 is YSLEER in the germline V gene.

At least ten counts were recorded for this clonotype. The rearrangement joins TRBV27 to TRBJ2-3; tentative D call: TRBD2 (5 bases). The CDR3 is 13 amino acids. Germline loops: CDR1 MNHEY, CDR2 SMNVEV (reference sequence). V lost 0 bases, J lost 4 bases, and 5 bases lay in between. CDR3 sequence: CASSLSRADTQYF. The CDR3 region has the DNA TGTGCCAGCAGTTTATCGAGGGCAGATACGCAGTATTTT.

This clonotype was picked up many times. This rearrangement joins TRBV28 to TRBJ2-1, with 7 bases that match TRBD2. CDR3 size: 15 residues. Germline CDR1 reads MDHEN; CDR2 reads SYDVKM. J gave up 4 bases and V 6 bases, and 9 bases lay outside the gene matches. The CDR3 bases are TGTGCCAGCAGGCTCCAGGGAGGGCGGTACAATGAGCAGTTCTTC. This sequence encodes CASRLQGGRYNEQFF. Drawing the rest from reference TRBV28 and TRBJ2-1, the complete variable domain is DVKVTQSSRYLVKRTGEKVFLECVQDMDHENMFWYRQDPGLGLRLIYFSYDVKMKEKGDIPEGYSVSREKKERFSLILESASTNQTSMYLCASRLQGGRYNEQFFGPGTRLTVL.

The table lists this clonotype with many counts. The gene calls are TRBV9 and TRBJ2-1; D not certain. Trimming cost V 2 bases and J 1 base, with 10 bases left between them. The CDR3 loop spans 15 amino acids. Per the germline V gene, CDR1 is SGDLS and CDR2 is YYNGEE. The CDR3 nucleotides read TGTGCCAGCAGCGTCTTAGACGGTTCCTACAATGAGCAGTTCTTC. As protein: CASSVLDGSYNEQFF. Based on the CDR3 plus reference TRBV9 and TRBJ2-1, the full variable domain is DSGVTQTPKHLITATGQRVTLRCSPRSGDLSVYWYQQSLDQGLQFLIQYYNGEERAKGNILERFSAQQFPDLHSELNLSSLELGDSALYFCASSVLDGSYNEQFFGPGTRLTVL.

At least ten counts were recorded for this clonotype. The gene calls are TRBV4-3 and TRBJ2-5; a weak D match, TRBD2 (5 bases). This CDR3 contains 17 residues. Germline values: CDR1 LGHNA, CDR2 YSLEER. V was clipped by 0 bases and J by 5 bases, with 19 bases between them. In DNA form, the CDR3 reads TGCGCCAGCAGCCAAGACTCCATAAAGGGAGTGGGGGAGACCCAGTACTTC. It codes for CASSQDSIKGVGETQYF.

This clonotype was counted many times. This chain links TRBV7-9 with TRBJ2-5; 8 nucleotides align to TRBD2. V was pared by 5 bases and J by 7 bases, with 12 bases of the junction left unmatched. The CDR3 loop spans 15 amino acids. Per germline, CDR1 SEHNR and CDR2 FQNEAQ (reference sequence). Here the CDR3 reads CASSLLAGLGVTQYF. The CDR3 DNA follows: TGTGCCAGCAGCCTATTAGCGGGATTAGGCGTGACCCAGTACTTC.

This clonotype appeared many times. V gene TRBV29-1 combines with J gene TRBJ2-1, with TRBD2 matching 10 bases. The CDR3 has 12 residues. The trim removed 7 bases at V and 5 bases at J, leaving 2 bases unmatched. Per germline, CDR1 SQVTM and CDR2 ANQGSEA. The CDR3 DNA reads TGCAGCGCAGGACTAGCGGACAATGAGCAGTTCTTC. Protein sequence: CSAGLADNEQFF.

There are many counts of this clonotype. This sequence joins TRBV5-1 and TRBJ2-7; TRBD1 aligns across 7 bases. V shed 0 bases, J shed 4 bases, and the junction held 4 bases outside the gene matches. Germline V gene data show CDR1 as SGHRS and CDR2 as YFSETQ. This CDR3 spans 14 amino acids. The CDR3 DNA follows: TGCGCCAGCAGCTTGGAGGGGGCGCGTTACGAGCAGTACTTC. Translating it yields CASSLEGARYEQYF.

This clonotype showed up many times. This chain uses TRBV20-1 with TRBJ2-1, with 8 bases matching TRBD2. V shed 3 bases and J 5 bases; nucleotides not matched to a gene: 3. The CDR3 is 13 amino acids. Germline V gives CDR1 DFQATT, CDR2 SNEGSKA (reference sequence). The CDR3 nucleotides are TGCAGTGCTAGGAGCGGGAGAGACAATGAGCAGTTCTTC. This translates into CSARSGRDNEQFF.

The sample holds a few counts of this clonotype. V and J are TRBV20-1 and TRBJ2-1; either TRBD1 or TRBD2 may fit D (5 bases each). CDR1 and CDR2 (germline): DFQATT, SNEGSKA (reference sequence). This CDR3 contains 18 residues. V dropped 3 bases and J dropped 6 bases, with 27 bases sitting between them. The CDR3 spells CSARNTRQPGRRSNEQFF. DNA for the CDR3: TGCAGTGCTAGGAATACCAGACAACCGGGACGCCGCTCCAATGAGCAGTTCTTC.

This clonotype was detected many times. This chain uses TRBV30 with TRBJ2-3; D is unclear. V gave up 0 bases and J gave up 0 bases, with 4 bases separating them. Germline V lookup: CDR1 GTSNPN, CDR2 SVGIG (reference sequence). This CDR3 contains 13 residues. CDR3 nucleotides: TGTGCCTGGAGTGTAGATAGCACAGATACGCAGTATTTT. It encodes CAWSVDSTDTQYF. Full variable domain (rest looked up from reference TRBV30 and TRBJ2-3): SQTIHQWPATLVQPVGSPLSLECTVEGTSNPNLYWYRQAAGRGLQLLFYSVGIGQISSEVPQNLSASRPQDRQFILSSKKLLLSDSGFYLCAWSVDSTDTQYFGPGTRLTVL.

This clonotype was seen many times. J is TRBJ2-7 and V is TRBV29-1, with D maybe TRBD1 (5 bases). Trimming took 6 bases from V and 1 from J, leaving 16 bases between them. Germline V lookup: CDR1 SQVTM, CDR2 ANQGSEA. CDR3 length: 14 amino acids. CDR3 region: CSVVRGSGSYEQYF. The CDR3 DNA is TGCAGCGTGGTAAGGGGTTCCGGGTCCTACGAGCAGTACTTC.

In its sample, this clonotype was seen many times. This CDR3 reads CASSQEWPQFF. The DNA of the CDR3 is TGTGCCAGCAGCCAAGAGTGGCCACAGTTCTTC. V is TRBV14 and J is TRBJ2-1; no definite D call. Germline CDR1 SGHDN, CDR2 FVKESK. The CDR3 is 11 residues long. V lost 0 bases, J lost 13 bases, and 7 bases lay in between.

This clonotype was found many times. V usage is TRBV6-5 and J usage is TRBJ1-1; D gene unclear. The germline V gene encodes CDR1 MNHEY and CDR2 SVGAGI. The germline V and J ends were trimmed by 4 bases and 8 bases, with 11 bases remaining between them. This CDR3 contains 12 residues. CDR3 protein: CASSSSTQEAFF. The DNA for the CDR3 is TGTGCCAGCAGTTCTTCTACCCAGGAAGCTTTCTTT.

This clonotype was seen repeatedly, ten times or more. The genes are TRBV15 and TRBJ2-3; 8 bases agree with TRBD1. The junction had 10 bases not matched to a gene; V was cut back by 5 bases and J by 3 bases. CDR1 and CDR2 (germline): LNHNV, YYDKDF (reference sequence). CDR3 length equals 16 residues. The CDR3 sequence is CATSGTGLLGTDTQYF. CDR3 nucleotide sequence: TGTGCCACCAGCGGGACAGGCCTATTGGGTACAGATACGCAGTATTTT.

By proportion, this clonotype is medium-sized. The chain combines TRBV10-3 with TRBJ2-7; D gene unclear. Looked up from germline, CDR1 is ENHRY and CDR2 is SYGVKD. The CDR3 spans 14 residues. Trimming cost V 5 bases and J 5 bases, with 16 bases left between them. For the CDR3, the DNA is TGTGCCATCAGTACTGGGCCCGATGCCCACGAGCAGTACTTC. Protein product: CAISTGPDAHEQYF.

This clonotype has at least ten counts. The chain has TRBV4-1 and TRBJ1-1; D remains unclear. The germline gives CDR1 MGHRA, CDR2 YSYEKL. The CDR3 runs 13 residues. V lost 0 bases and J 4 bases, leaving 6 bases between the germline ends. DNA for the CDR3: TGCGCCAGCAGCCAAGATTCGGCCACTGAAGCTTTCTTT. It is translated as CASSQDSATEAFF.

This clonotype was counted many times. The rearrangement joins TRBV24-1 to TRBJ2-1, with no clear D. Trimming removed 11 bases at V and 9 bases at J, with 16 bases between. Germline V gene data show CDR1 as KGHDR and CDR2 as SFDVKD. The CDR3 runs 12 residues. CDR3 sequence (DNA): TGTGCCATCCCTGGCAGGCGAGTTGAGCAGTTCTTC. It translates to CAIPGRRVEQFF.

Remarks on this clonotype: At one of its ends the junction is not consistent with the germline gene, which may arise from a read error. The chain carries TRBV7-3 and TRBJ2-1; TRBD1 matches 8 bases. Germline CDR1 and CDR2: SGHTA and FQGTGA. This CDR3 region has 18 residues. Written as DNA, the CDR3 is TGTGCCTGCAGTTTTGTATCAGGAAGACAGGGGACCTACAATGAGCAGTTCTTC. Translation gives CACSFVSGRQGTYNEQFF.